These 2 T cell receptor beta chains were all obtained from the same sample, sequenced in a study of cytomegalovirus exposure and HLA in healthy donors. Use of 60 Vbeta and 13 Jbeta primers characterized the PCR. Profiling relied on immunoSEQ multiplex PCR, and the TCRdb table lists in-frame clones only, not all of them. This table holds 230,000 or so clones, 80% to 95% found once. The source material was PBMCs. These receptor sequences come from a girl under 10 years old in good health and CMV-seronegative.

The chain has TRBV10-3 and TRBJ1-2; 9 bases are shared with TRBD1. In germline, CDR1 is ENHRY, CDR2 SYGVKD. There are 14 residues in the CDR3. V gave up 7 bases and J gave up 2 bases; unmatched junction bases: 5. The CDR3 DNA follows: TGTGCCATCACCAGGACAGGGGCAAACTATGGCTACACCTTC. Translating gives CAITRTGANYGYTF.

V is TRBV5-1 and J is TRBJ2-1; tentative D call: TRBD2 (5 bases). CDR3 size: 15 residues. V lost 4 bases and J lost 10, with 21 bases in between. Germline loops: CDR1 SGHRS, CDR2 YFSETQ. Here the CDR3 reads CASSRWFEGKGEQFF. In nucleotides, the CDR3 is TGCGCCAGCAGCCGATGGTTCGAGGGTAAAGGGGAGCAGTTCTTC.